Below are 3 T cell receptor beta chains sequenced from a single sample in a study of CD8+ T cells in alopecia areata. Documented treatment: oral pan-JAK inhibitor, 5-10 mg twice daily. In each case, RNA was isolated and then reverse transcribed into cDNA as the sequencing template. Some clones are missing from TCRdb's copy, which holds only in-frame ones; the method was immunoSEQ multiplex PCR. The repertoire holds around 300,000 clones, with about 62% as singletons. This specimen was CD4+ T cells sorted from blood, taken around week 54, from a patient treated with tofacitinib. The receptors come from a human donor with alopecia areata.

The genes are TRBV29-1 and TRBJ2-1; 15 nucleotides line up with TRBD2. Trimming cost V 0 bases and J 14 bases; bases outside gene matches: 8. Germline V CDR1 and CDR2: SQVTM, ANQGSEA. The CDR3 is 15 residues long. DNA for the CDR3: TGCAGCGTTGAAGAACCGGGACTAGCGGGGGGTGGAGAGTTCTTC. Translated: CSVEEPGLAGGGEFF.

The chain carries TRBV5-6 and TRBJ2-5, with 8 nucleotides matching TRBD2. This CDR3 spans 16 amino acids. V was pared by 3 bases and J by 1 base, with 8 bases of the junction left unmatched. The germline V gene has CDR1 SGHDT and CDR2 YYEEEE. CDR3 in DNA: TGTGCCAGCAGCTCTGAACCGGGGGGGCTCCAAGAGACCCAGTACTTC. This translates into CASSSEPGGLQETQYF.

This clone was seen a few times. This chain uses TRBV6-6 with TRBJ2-3; D perhaps matches TRBD2 (5 bases). CDR3 length: 13 residues. V was shortened by 8 bases and J by 3 bases, with 12 bases between the two germline ends. CDR1 MNHNY and CDR2 SVGAGI come from the germline V gene (reference sequence). The CDR3, as DNA: TGTGCCAGCTGGAGGCTAGGTACAGATACGCAGTATTTT. It codes for CASWRLGTDTQYF.